The text below deals with one T cell receptor (beta chain). Its antigen is currently unknown. This sample is part of a study of T cell repertoires and Cas9 in healthy adults. Study background: Characterization of SpCas9-reactive CD4 and CD8 T cells covered multi-effector potency, cytotoxicity and lineage. Notes on the study in general: SpCas9-reactive effector T cells were reportedly restrained in vitro by SpCas9-reactive regulatory T cells.

Method: immunoSEQ multiplex PCR; TCRdb's copy keeps in-frame clones and lacks some. This sample has tens of thousands of clones, with less than 95% found just once. V gave up 6 bases and J gave up 8 bases, with 16 bases separating them. In germline, CDR1 is SGHTA, CDR2 FQGNSA. The CDR3 loop spans 13 amino acids. The chain has TRBV7-2 and TRBJ1-2; no clear D gene. This receptor was obtained from a human donor in good health. The sample comprised CD4+ effector T cells (CD127+, CD25-, CD137-, CD154-) from PBMCs; culture status not recorded. The CDR3 is CASRKTGKEGYTF. CDR3 nucleotide sequence: TGTGCCAGCAGAAAGACGGGAAAGGAAGGCTACACCTTC.